The rows below give T cell receptor beta chains drawn from one sample of a study of cytomegalovirus exposure and HLA in healthy donors. Generated by immunoSEQ multiplex PCR, the TCRdb table keeps only in-frame clones and is missing some. The sample holds about 220,000 clones; over 80% are singletons and the top ten take over 12%. Material: PBMCs. Receptors originate from a woman in her twenties or thirties in good health and CMV-seropositive. Both conserved end residues are part of each CDR3. Each record gives: J gene, D gene, clone size, V gene, CDR3 DNA, CDR3 protein. A D gene is named only where the DNA matches it firmly. The size entry is marked missing in some rows and otherwise reads once, few, many or a size class.

>TRBJ2-5|TRBD2|-|TRBV7-8
TGTGCCAGCAGCCACCGTGGCGGGAGCTATACCTTGGAGACCCAGTACTTC
CASSHRGGSYTLETQYF
>TRBJ1-1|-|-|TRBV5-1
TGCGCCAGCAGCTTGCGCCAGGCGGTAAACCGAGTGAACACTGAAGCTTTCTTT
CASSLRQAVNRVNTEAFF
>TRBJ2-5|-|-|TRBV6-5
TGTGCCAGCAGTTACGGAGCGGCGCAAGAGACCCAGTACTTC
CASSYGAAQETQYF
>TRBJ1-1|-|-|TRBV29-1
TGCAGCGTTGTGGTGGACCTGAACACTGAAGCTTTCTTT
CSVVVDLNTEAFF
>TRBJ1-2|-|-|TRBV11-2
TGTGCCAGCAGCCGGGAGGGGTATGGCTACACCTTC
CASSREGYGYTF
>TRBJ1-2|-|-|TRBV29-1
TGCAGCGTTGAAAACTCCTTTAACTATGGCTACACCTTC
CSVENSFNYGYTF
>TRBJ1-1|-|-|TRBV19
TGTGCCAGTAGTTCTTGGGAGGGTTTGAACACTGAAGCTTTCTTT
CASSSWEGLNTEAFF
>TRBJ1-1|-|-|TRBV5-1
TGCGCCAGCAGCGATACCAGGAAGATGAACACTGAAGCTTTCTTT
CASSDTRKMNTEAFF
>TRBJ2-1|TRBD2|-|TRBV5-4
TGTGCCAGCAGCGGGGTCCTAGCGGGAGATGAGCAGTTCTTC
CASSGVLAGDEQFF
>TRBJ2-7|TRBD2|-|TRBV5-1
TGCGCCAGCAGCTTGGCCGGGACTAGCGGGAGTGAAGAGCAGTACTTC
CASSLAGTSGSEEQYF
>TRBJ2-1|TRBD2|-|TRBV30
TGTGCCTGGACTCCGGGACTAGCGGGACGTGAGCAGTTCTTC
CAWTPGLAGREQFF
>TRBJ2-1|TRBD2|-|TRBV27
TGTGCCAGCAGTTTGGTGGGAGGGAGCGATGAGCAGTTCTTC
CASSLVGGSDEQFF
>TRBJ1-1|TRBD1|-|TRBV30
TGTGCCTGGACGAGGGACAGGGGGCGCCTTGGCCGCGAAAGCACTGAAGCTTTCTTT
CAWTRDRGRLGRESTEAFF
>TRBJ2-2|-|-|TRBV4-1
TGCGCCAGCAGCCAGGGACACCTGTCTAACACCGGGGAGCTGTTTTTT
CASSQGHLSNTGELFF
>TRBJ1-2|-|-|TRBV9
TGTGCCAGCAGCTCGAGCTCCGGGACGGGTTGGGGCTACACCTTC
CASSSSSGTGWGYTF
>TRBJ2-7|-|-|TRBV11-1
TGTGCCAGCAGCTTAGGCAGGGAACCCAAACGTGGCGAGCAGTACTTC
CASSLGREPKRGEQYF
>TRBJ2-3|-|-|TRBV10-3
TGTGCCATCAGTGATTCGGATACGCAGTATTTT
CAISDSDTQYF
>TRBJ2-1|-|-|TRBV13
TGTGCCAGCAGCTCGATAACCGCGAATGAGCAGTTCTTC
CASSSITANEQFF
>TRBJ1-1|-|-|TRBV30
TGTGCCTGGAGACGGGATTTAAACACTGAAGCTTTCTTT
CAWRRDLNTEAFF
>TRBJ2-1|-|few|TRBV11-2
TGTGCCAGCAGCCTTCCGTACAATGAGCAGTTCTTC
CASSLPYNEQFF
>TRBJ1-1|-|-|TRBV18
TGTGCCAGCTCACCTACGACCTTGCTCGCTGAAGCTTTCTTT
CASSPTTLLAEAFF
>TRBJ2-7|-|-|TRBV4-1
TGCGCCAGCAGCCAAGATCTCCAGGGCTCCTACGAGCAGTACTTC
CASSQDLQGSYEQYF
>TRBJ1-4|-|-|TRBV6-1
TGTGCCAGCAGTGAGACAAGAGAAAAACTGTTTTTT
CASSETREKLFF
>TRBJ2-4|TRBD2|-|TRBV4-1
TGCGCCAGCAGCCAAGACAGGACTAGCGGGAGGTACAAAAACATTCAGTACTTC
CASSQDRTSGRYKNIQYF
>TRBJ2-3|-|-|TRBV29-1
TGCAGCGTTGCTCGGACCCCCTCTAGCACAGATACGCAGTATTTT
CSVARTPSSTDTQYF
>TRBJ2-2|-|once|TRBV30
TGTGCCTGGAGTGAAGTTCCCTTCTCTCCGAACACCGGGGAGCTGTTTTTT
CAWSEVPFSPNTGELFF
>TRBJ1-2|TRBD1|-|TRBV19
TGTGCCAGTAGTAAAAGGGGACAGGGAAATGGCTACACCTTC
CASSKRGQGNGYTF
>TRBJ2-7|-|few|TRBV18
TGTGCCAGCTCACGAACAGGCTCCGGGGACGAGCAGTACTTC
CASSRTGSGDEQYF
>TRBJ1-1|-|-|TRBV11-2
TGTGCCAGCAGCCCTACCTTTAGACAGAGAGGGGTCGGAGCTTTCTTT
CASSPTFRQRGVGAFF
>TRBJ2-7|TRBD2|-|TRBV16
TGTGCCAGCAGCCAAACGCTCCCACTAGCGGGAGGTATTTACGAGCAGTACTTC
CASSQTLPLAGGIYEQYF
>TRBJ2-2|-|once|TRBV9
TGTGCCAGCAGCGTACGATCGACGACCAGCACCGGGGAGCTGTTTTTT
CASSVRSTTSTGELFF
>TRBJ1-5|-|-|TRBV4-1
TGCGCCAGCAGCCAAGATAGACGTCAGCCCCAGCATTTT
CASSQDRRQPQHF
>TRBJ2-2|-|-|TRBV6-1
TGTGCCAGCAGTTCGAACACCGGGGAGCTGTTTTTT
CASSSNTGELFF
>TRBJ1-1|TRBD1|-|TRBV6-1
TGTGCCAGTTCTTCTCAGGGGGTAACTGAAGCTTTCTTT
CASSSQGVTEAFF
>TRBJ1-1|-|-|TRBV6-6
TGTGCCAGCAGTTACTCTTCGGAGGGGACTGAAGCTTTCTTT
CASSYSSEGTEAFF
>TRBJ2-3|-|-|TRBV5-6
TGTGCCAGCAGCAAAGCGGTGGGAGAGATATCCGATACGCAGTATTTT
CASSKAVGEISDTQYF
>TRBJ1-1|TRBD1|few|TRBV20-1
TGCAGTCCGAACAGGGGCACTGAAGCTTTCTTT
CSPNRGTEAFF
>TRBJ1-1|TRBD1|-|TRBV5-6
TGTGCCAGCAGCCCACCTTTTGACAGGGGAGAAACTGAAGCTTTCTTT
CASSPPFDRGETEAFF
>TRBJ1-4|TRBD1|-|TRBV27
TGTGCCAGCAGTTTCTCCCCGACAGGGAAAAATGAAAAACTGTTTTTT
CASSFSPTGKNEKLFF
>TRBJ2-7|TRBD2|-|TRBV15
TGTGCCACCAGCACAATCTGGAAGCGGGATTCTTACGAGCAGTACTTC
CATSTIWKRDSYEQYF
>TRBJ2-5|-|-|TRBV5-1
TGCGCCAGCAGCGACCCCGCGGGAACTGAGACCCAGTACTTC
CASSDPAGTETQYF
>TRBJ2-1|-|-|TRBV9
TGTGCCAGCAGCGGAACAGGGAGCTCCTACAATGAGCAGTTCTTC
CASSGTGSSYNEQFF
>TRBJ1-1|-|-|TRBV10-3
TGTGCCATCAGTGAGAACACCCTGAACACTGAAGCTTTCTTT
CAISENTLNTEAFF
>TRBJ1-5|-|many|TRBV12-5
TGTGCTAGTGGGTTATCGTCTCGGGGTCAGCCCCAGCATTTT
CASGLSSRGQPQHF
>TRBJ1-1|-|-|TRBV13
TGTGCCAGCCGCGAGGGAGCGATTGAAGCTTTCTTT
CASREGAIEAFF
>TRBJ2-5|-|-|TRBV4-1
TGCGCCAGCAGCCAAGAAGGTCAGGGAGCGATTGGGACCCAGTACTTC
CASSQEGQGAIGTQYF
>TRBJ2-2|-|once|TRBV30
TGTGCCTGGGACCAGGGGAATTGGGAGCTGTTTTTT
CAWDQGNWELFF